This is a list of T cell receptor beta chains from one sample in a study of cytomegalovirus exposure and HLA in healthy donors. This table comes from immunoSEQ multiplex PCR, and its TCRdb copy is limited to in-frame clones, with some not included. The table shows around 140,000 clones, with over 70% occurring only once. Sample: PBMCs. These receptors all come from a woman aged 40 to 49 in good health and CMV-seronegative. Each CDR3 is given without its conserved first and last residue.

v_call: TRBV2; j_call: TRBJ2-3; cdr3_aa: ASSSPGQGATSDTQY
v_call: TRBV30; j_call: TRBJ1-1; cdr3_aa: AWCQGLNTEAF
v_call: TRBV7-9; j_call: TRBJ2-3; cdr3_aa: ASSLGAGESTDTQY
v_call: TRBV6-5; j_call: TRBJ1-5; cdr3_aa: ASRSRQYSNQPQH
v_call: TRBV4-1; j_call: TRBJ1-4; cdr3_aa: ASSQVSGQWGEKLF
v_call: TRBV4-1; j_call: TRBJ1-2; cdr3_aa: ASSQDASGQNYGYT
v_call: TRBV7-9; j_call: TRBJ2-1; cdr3_aa: ARGGTGENEQF
v_call: TRBV2; j_call: TRBJ1-6; cdr3_aa: ASSDQGWNSPLH
v_call: TRBV2; j_call: TRBJ1-6; cdr3_aa: ASSATGASGSPLH
v_call: TRBV6-1; j_call: TRBJ1-2; cdr3_aa: ASMQASGGYT
v_call: TRBV5-1; j_call: TRBJ2-4; cdr3_aa: ASSIVAEAAKNIQY
v_call: TRBV6-5; j_call: TRBJ1-4; cdr3_aa: ASTYRGGRNEKLF
v_call: TRBV5-6; j_call: TRBJ1-1; cdr3_aa: ASSLPPAGHPYTEAF
v_call: TRBV4-3; j_call: TRBJ2-2; cdr3_aa: ASSLLAGGNTGELF
v_call: TRBV10-3; j_call: TRBJ1-1; cdr3_aa: AIRSDRGYTEAF
v_call: TRBV30; j_call: TRBJ2-3; cdr3_aa: AWSRGSTDTQY